This T cell receptor (beta chain) derives from a study of human T cells and chemical hapten exposure. This clonotype has a count of ten or more. TCRdb independently ran MiXCR on the RACE reads; one entry per CDR3 protein. This sample has around 380,000 distinct CDR3 sequences, with approximately 5.1% found just once. Sample time point: patch test 1, 2 weeks after DPC sensitization. Regarding treatment: therapeutic diphenylcyclopropenone sensitization with weekly scalp DPC. The germline gives CDR1 MNHNS, CDR2 SASEGT. The CDR3 loop spans 14 amino acids. The ends lost 6 bases at V and 5 bases at J; junction bases unmatched: 4.

The receptor comes from a woman aged 45-59 years with alopecia areata. Some clones in this sample may be carry-over from other donors' samples. The V and J genes are TRBV6-1 and TRBJ2-7, with 13 positions matching TRBD2. The material was whole blood, obtained in connection with sensitization to the hapten diphenylcyclopropenone (DPC). The CDR3 region has the DNA TGTGCCAGCAGGTCGACTAGCGGGGGGCACGAGCAGTACTTC. Amino acids: CASRSTSGGHEQYF.